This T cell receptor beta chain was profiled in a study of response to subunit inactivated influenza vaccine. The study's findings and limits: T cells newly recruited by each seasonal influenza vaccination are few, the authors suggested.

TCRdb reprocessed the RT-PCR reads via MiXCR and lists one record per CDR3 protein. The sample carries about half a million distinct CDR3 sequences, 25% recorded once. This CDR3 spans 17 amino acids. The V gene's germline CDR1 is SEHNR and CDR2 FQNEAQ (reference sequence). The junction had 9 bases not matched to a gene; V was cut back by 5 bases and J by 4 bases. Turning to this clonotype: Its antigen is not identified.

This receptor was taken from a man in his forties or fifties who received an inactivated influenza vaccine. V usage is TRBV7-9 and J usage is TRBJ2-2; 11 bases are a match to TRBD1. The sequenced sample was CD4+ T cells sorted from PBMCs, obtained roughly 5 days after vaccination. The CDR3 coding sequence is TGTGCCAGCAGCCGAAGAACCGGGACAGGGGGCACCGGGGAGCTGTTTTTT. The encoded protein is CASSRRTGTGGTGELFF.